Here is one TCR beta chain with its context. Its antigen remains unidentified. Base qualities are not recorded, but no much larger clone differs from it by a single base. At one collaborating source in Seattle, patients were enrolled during active infection and were followed longitudinally through the course of disease. The collaborating institutions used their own protocols to collect whole blood in K2EDTA tubes. For TCRbeta analysis, collaborators shipped samples as frozen whole blood, isolated PBMCs, or DNA extracted from either of those sample types. Measured from the cysteine to the phenylalanine, the CDR3 is 14 residues long. The sequence is cut down to CDR3 DNA, 42 bases in frame from base 1. The germline V and J ends show losses of 4 bases and 6 bases respectively, and no gene match explains 5 bases of the junction. The germline V gene (reference sequence) provides CDR1 SGHNT and CDR2 YYREEE.

The immunoSEQ Assay, a bias-controlled multiplex PCR, was used to amplify TCRbeta CDR3 regions from genomic DNA. For the original study's pipeline: Within the assay, amplification of reference gene primers was used to estimate how many nucleated cells each sample contained. To quantify the absolute abundance of each unique TCRbeta CDR3 rearrangement, sequence reads were collapsed and filtered. For each sample, productive Simpson clonality was calculated as the square root of Simpson's diversity index over productive rearrangements. TCRdb carries this immuneACCESS record with in-frame sequences only. Its versions omit some clonotypes, under half of them owing to an unresolved V gene in the studies checked, with the rest unexplained. D and trimming were read from the DNA, whereas the V and J calls and clone size are those reported in that table. The sample table holds around 340,000 clones, of which approximately 89% were seen once. The ten largest clones capture around 4% of the sample.

This entry belongs to a study of blood T cell repertoires in COVID-19 (TCRdb year 2020). Context from the whole study: The collaborator samples originated in the United States, Italy and Spain and spanned the acute and convalescent phases of COVID-19. The prospective study material was composed of cDNA or gDNA derived from T cells, B-cell-depleted T cells, or PBMCs. Deeply sampled blood TCRbeta repertoires from subjects exposed to, actively infected with, or recovered from COVID-19 were included in the dataset. A freely available public database, intended as a resource for researchers studying the immune response to SARS-CoV-2, is where the repertoires were released. The samples were drawn from two sources: the first 160 participants of the ongoing ImmuneRACE study, and 950 to 1,500 subjects contributed by 6 global collaborators. Nearly every sample came with metadata listing a de-identified subject ID, COVID-19 status, age in years and sex. Where available, HLA class I and class II types were obtained from metadata supplied by the sample provider rather than from assay-based typing.

The paper as a whole reports these results and caveats: How much clinical and demographic metadata was included differed by source and by participant, and the metadata was provided uncurated.

The chain links TRBV5-4 with TRBJ1-5, and TRBD1 matches 9 of the central bases. Sequencing input: peripheral blood. This sequence originates from an older woman with COVID-19, enrolled during active disease. The DNA sequence is TGTGCCAGCAGCCTACAGGGGGCGGGTCAGCCCCAGCATTTT. This translates into CASSLQGAGQPQHF.